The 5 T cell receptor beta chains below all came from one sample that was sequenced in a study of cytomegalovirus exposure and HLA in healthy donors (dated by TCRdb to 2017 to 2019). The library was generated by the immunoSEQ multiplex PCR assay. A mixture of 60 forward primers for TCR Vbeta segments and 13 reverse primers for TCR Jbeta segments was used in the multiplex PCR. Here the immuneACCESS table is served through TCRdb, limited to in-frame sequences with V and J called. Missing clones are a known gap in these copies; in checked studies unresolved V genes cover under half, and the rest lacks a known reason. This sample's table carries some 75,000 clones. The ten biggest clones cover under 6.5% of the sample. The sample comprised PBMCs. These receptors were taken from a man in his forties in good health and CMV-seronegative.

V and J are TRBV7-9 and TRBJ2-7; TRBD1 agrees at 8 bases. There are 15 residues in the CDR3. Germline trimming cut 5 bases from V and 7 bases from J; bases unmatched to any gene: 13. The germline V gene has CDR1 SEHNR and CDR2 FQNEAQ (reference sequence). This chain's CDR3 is CASSQGTGGDGEQYF. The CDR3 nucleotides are TGTGCCAGCAGCCAAGGGACAGGCGGGGATGGGGAGCAGTACTTC. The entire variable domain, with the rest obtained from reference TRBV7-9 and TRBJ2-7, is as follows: DTGVSQNPRHKITKRGQNVTFRCDPISEHNRLYWYRQTLGQGPEFLTYFQNEAQLEKSRLLSDRFSAERPKGSFSTLEIQRTEQGDSAMYLCASSQGTGGDGEQYFGPGTRLTVT.

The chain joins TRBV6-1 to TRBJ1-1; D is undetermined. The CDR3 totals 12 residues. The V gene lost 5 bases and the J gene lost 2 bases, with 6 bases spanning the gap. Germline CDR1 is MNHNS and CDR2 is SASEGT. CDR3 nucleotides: TGTGCCAGCAGTCCACATAACACTGAAGCTTTCTTT. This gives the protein CASSPHNTEAFF.

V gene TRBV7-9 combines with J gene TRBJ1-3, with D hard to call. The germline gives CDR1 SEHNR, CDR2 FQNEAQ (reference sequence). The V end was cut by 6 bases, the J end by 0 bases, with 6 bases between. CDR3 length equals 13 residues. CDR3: CASRENSGNTIYF. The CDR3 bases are TGTGCCAGCAGGGAGAACTCTGGAAACACCATATATTTT.

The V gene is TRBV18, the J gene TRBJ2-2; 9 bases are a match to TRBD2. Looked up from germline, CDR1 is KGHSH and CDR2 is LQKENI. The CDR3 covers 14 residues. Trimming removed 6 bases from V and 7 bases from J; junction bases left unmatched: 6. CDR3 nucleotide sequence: TGTGCCAGCTCCCGGCGGGAGGGCCACGGGGAGCTGTTTTTT. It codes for CASSRREGHGELFF. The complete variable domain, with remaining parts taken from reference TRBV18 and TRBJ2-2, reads NAGVMQNPRHLVRRRGQEARLRCSPMKGHSHVYWYRQLPEEGLKFMVYLQKENIIDESGMPKERFSAEFPKEGPSILRIQQVVRGDSAAYFCASSRREGHGELFFGEGSRLTVL.

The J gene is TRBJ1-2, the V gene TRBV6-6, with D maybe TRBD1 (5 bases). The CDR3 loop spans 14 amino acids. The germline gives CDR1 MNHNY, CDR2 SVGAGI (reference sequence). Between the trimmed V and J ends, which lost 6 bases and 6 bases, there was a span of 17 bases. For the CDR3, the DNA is TGTGCCAGCAGCAAGATTAGGGGCGTTGATGGCTACACCTTC. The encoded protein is CASSKIRGVDGYTF.